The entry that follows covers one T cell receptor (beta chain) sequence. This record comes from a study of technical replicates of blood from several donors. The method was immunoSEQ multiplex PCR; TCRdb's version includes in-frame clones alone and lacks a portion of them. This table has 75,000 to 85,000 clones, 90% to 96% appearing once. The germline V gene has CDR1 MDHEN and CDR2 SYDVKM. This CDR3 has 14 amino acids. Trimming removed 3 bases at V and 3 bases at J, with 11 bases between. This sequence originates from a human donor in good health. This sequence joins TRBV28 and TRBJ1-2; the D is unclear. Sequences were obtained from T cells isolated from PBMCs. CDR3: CASSFHRQYYGYTF. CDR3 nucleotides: TGTGCCAGCAGTTTCCACCGACAATACTATGGCTACACCTTC.